The table lists the clone carrying this TCR beta chain with a few counts. Its antigen is unidentified. These data are taken from a study of T cells after yellow fever vaccination. Study information: Fractions of low cell number were prepared using SMART-Seq v4 Ultra Low Input.

The CDR3 has 16 residues. The germline V gene has CDR1 SEHNR and CDR2 FQNEAQ (reference sequence). Trimming removed 5 bases from V and 2 bases from J; junction bases left unmatched: 12. Study-wide results and caveats: The booster response re-showed most primary clones: approximately 95% CD4, approximately 86% CD8. The secondary response showed a weaker magnitude and a faster peak, day 5 versus 15. FACS-sorted repertoires could contain abundant clonotypes contaminating from the bulk population.

TCRdb called the 5' RACE reads again in MiXCR, with one record for every CDR3 protein. Of 450,000 to 650,000 distinct CDR3 sequences listed, 20% to 25% were seen once; the top ten hold about a sixth. Specimen: PBMCs, collected roughly 20 days after the first yellow fever vaccination. This TCR came from a man aged 18 to 35 who received the YFV17D yellow fever vaccine. The chain combines TRBV7-9 with TRBJ2-7; 7 positions match TRBD1. As DNA, the CDR3 is TGTGCCAGCAGCGAACTCCCCGGGACAGAGACCTACGAGCAGTACGTC. This sequence encodes CASSELPGTETYEQYV.